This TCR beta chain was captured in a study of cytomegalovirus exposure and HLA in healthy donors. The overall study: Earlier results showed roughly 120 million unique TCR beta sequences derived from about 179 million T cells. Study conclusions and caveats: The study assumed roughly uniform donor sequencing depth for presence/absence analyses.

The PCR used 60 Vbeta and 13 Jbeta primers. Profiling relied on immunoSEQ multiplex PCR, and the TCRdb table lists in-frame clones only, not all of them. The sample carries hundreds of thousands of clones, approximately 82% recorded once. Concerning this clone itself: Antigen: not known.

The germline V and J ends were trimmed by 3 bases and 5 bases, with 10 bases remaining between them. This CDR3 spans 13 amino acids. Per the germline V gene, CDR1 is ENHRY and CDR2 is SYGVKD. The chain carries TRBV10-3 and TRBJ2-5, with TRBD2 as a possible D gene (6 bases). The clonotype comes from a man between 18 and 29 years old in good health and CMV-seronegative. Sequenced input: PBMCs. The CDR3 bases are TGTGCCATCAGTGATAAGGGGAGGGAGACCCAGTACTTC. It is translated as CAISDKGRETQYF.